A single sample gave rise to the 16 T cell receptor beta chains below, sequenced in a study of blood T cell repertoires in COVID-19. Assay used: immunoSEQ multiplex PCR; TCRdb lists only in-frame clones, some missing. This sample carries some 300,000 clones, 90% to 95% of them seen once, and the ten largest clones take about 4%. The sample comprised PBMCs or T cells enriched from blood (not recorded which). The receptors originated from a woman younger than 45 who had been exposed to COVID-19.

This clone was recorded only once. The J gene is TRBJ2-5, the V gene TRBV7-2; 7 nucleotides align to TRBD2. V gave up 5 bases and J gave up 4 bases; unmatched junction bases: 4. The length of the CDR3 is 13 residues. Germline-derived CDR1 and CDR2 are SGHTA and FQGNSA. The CDR3 sequence is CASSRTSGETQYF. CDR3 nucleotide sequence: TGTGCCAGCAGCCGGACTAGTGGAGAGACCCAGTACTTC.

This rearrangement joins TRBV6-6 to TRBJ1-1; D uncertain. Trimming removed 5 bases from V and 0 bases from J, with 28 bases in between. Germline loops: CDR1 MNHNY, CDR2 SVGAGI (reference sequence). CDR3 length equals 20 residues. The CDR3 DNA is TGTGCCAGCAGTCACCTCTGGGCGGGGTTACCAACCCTCATGAACACTGAAGCTTTCTTT. The encoded protein is CASSHLWAGLPTLMNTEAFF.

The chain couples TRBV7-9 to TRBJ1-3; D not certain. V was clipped by 1 base and J by 0 bases, with 4 bases between them. The length of the CDR3 is 14 residues. From germline, CDR1 is SEHNR and CDR2 FQNEAQ (reference sequence). CDR3 DNA sequence: TGTGCCAGCAGCTTAGGTCTCTCTGGAAACACCATATATTTT. The encoded protein is CASSLGLSGNTIYF.

V is TRBV29-1 and J is TRBJ1-2; D unresolved. V lost 8 bases and J lost 5, with 27 bases in between. Germline CDR1 SQVTM, CDR2 ANQGSEA. The CDR3 extends over 16 amino acids. The CDR3 DNA is TGCAGCTCCGAAGGAACATCTGGGGTATCGGGGTATGGCTACACCTTC. Amino acid sequence: CSSEGTSGVSGYGYTF.

The gene calls are TRBV5-4 and TRBJ2-3, with TRBD2 matching 7 bases. This CDR3 comprises 15 residues. The V gene's germline CDR1 is SGHNT and CDR2 YYREEE (reference sequence). Losses at the gene ends were 5 bases for V and 4 bases for J; bases not matched to a gene: 10. This CDR3 is CASSPGEGRSDTQYF. The CDR3 DNA is TGTGCCAGCAGTCCGGGGGAGGGAAGGTCAGATACGCAGTATTTT.

This chain uses TRBV4-3 with TRBJ1-4; D is perhaps TRBD1 (6 bases). Germline-derived CDR1 and CDR2 are LGHNA and YSLEER. Trimming shortened V by 0 bases and J by 11 bases, and 16 bases separated the two germline ends. The CDR3 contains 15 residues. This chain's CDR3 is CASSQESAGEGKLFF. In nucleotides, the CDR3 is TGCGCCAGCAGCCAAGAGAGCGCAGGGGAGGGGAAACTGTTTTTT.

V is TRBV7-6 and J is TRBJ2-4, with TRBD1 identical over 8 bases. J gave up 1 base and V 1 base, and 15 bases lay outside the gene matches. The length of the CDR3 is 20 residues. Germline lookup yields CDR1 SGHVS and CDR2 FNYEAQ. CDR3 sequence: CASSLGQGRISMGAKNIQYF. The DNA for the CDR3 is TGTGCCAGCAGCTTAGGACAGGGGAGAATATCTATGGGGGCCAAAAACATTCAGTACTTC.

The chain combines TRBV9 with TRBJ2-5; TRBD1 aligns across 8 bases. This CDR3 is built from 15 residues. The trim removed 0 bases at V and 6 bases at J, leaving 7 bases unmatched. Per germline, CDR1 SGDLS and CDR2 YYNGEE. The CDR3 protein is CASSVVPGQGKTQYF. In nucleotides, the CDR3 is TGTGCCAGCAGCGTAGTTCCCGGACAGGGAAAGACCCAGTACTTC.

The chain employs TRBV5-5 and TRBJ1-6; maybe TRBD1 (5 bases). The germline V gene encodes CDR1 SGHKS and CDR2 YYEKEE (reference sequence). CDR3 length: 14 residues. V was clipped by 1 base and J by 5 bases, with 7 bases between them. CDR3 DNA sequence: TGTGCCAGCAGCTTGTGGGGGGATAATTCACCCCTCCACTTT. Translating gives CASSLWGDNSPLHF.

The genes are TRBV4-2 and TRBJ2-5; the D is unclear. V was pared by 3 bases and J by 3 bases, with 8 bases between. Germline CDR1 LGHNA, CDR2 YNFKEQ. CDR3 length: 13 amino acids. CDR3 protein: CASSQYPEETQYF. The DNA for the CDR3 is TGTGCCAGCAGCCAGTATCCAGAAGAGACCCAGTACTTC.

V and J are TRBV27 and TRBJ2-3; D is unresolved. This CDR3 has 14 amino acids. Germline values: CDR1 MNHEY, CDR2 SMNVEV (reference sequence). Trimming pared 4 bases from V and 2 bases from J, leaving 10 bases between. The CDR3 region is CASSWASHTDTQYF. CDR3 DNA: TGTGCCAGCAGTTGGGCCAGTCACACAGATACGCAGTATTTT.

CDR3 in DNA: TGTGCCAGTAGCCTTCAGGGGCCTCGGGCTAATGAAAAACTGTTTTTT. Translation gives CASSLQGPRANEKLFF. This rearrangement joins TRBV19 to TRBJ1-4; possible D gene TRBD1, 6 bases. Trimming took 6 bases from V and 3 from J, leaving 17 bases between them. Germline V gene sequence: CDR1 LNHDA, CDR2 SQIVND (reference sequence). The CDR3 loop spans 16 amino acids.

The chain links TRBV15 to TRBJ2-7; tentative D call: TRBD1 (5 bases). V dropped 2 bases and J dropped 1 base, with 15 bases sitting between them. The CDR3 contains 16 residues. Per germline, CDR1 LNHNV and CDR2 YYDKDF (reference sequence). The CDR3 reads CATSRRRPDSSYEQYF. The CDR3 DNA reads as TGTGCCACCAGCAGACGTCGCCCCGACAGTTCCTACGAGCAGTACTTC.

This clone was seen just once. The chain is built from TRBV18 and TRBJ1-3; unclear D gene. V was shortened by 4 bases and J by 0 bases, with 16 bases between the two germline ends. This CDR3 has 17 residues. The germline CDR1 and CDR2 sequences are KGHSH and LQKENI. The CDR3 loop is CASSRTQDGYSGNTIYF. The CDR3 DNA is TGTGCCAGCTCACGGACTCAGGACGGGTACTCTGGAAACACCATATATTTT.

The chain uses TRBV6-5 and TRBJ1-2; TRBD1 might be the D (6 bases). V lost 6 bases and J 7 bases, leaving 21 bases between the germline ends. Germline values: CDR1 MNHEY, CDR2 SVGAGI. The CDR3 is made up of 15 amino acids. The CDR3 DNA reads TGTGCCAGCAGGAGAACAGGGCCTTCCCGGGGTGGCTACACCTTC. Translation gives CASRRTGPSRGGYTF.

V usage is TRBV6-6 and J usage is TRBJ2-2; TRBD1 agrees at 7 bases. The CDR3 is 14 amino acids. J lost 4 bases, V lost 5 bases, and 4 bases had no gene match. The germline V gene encodes CDR1 MNHNY and CDR2 SVGAGI (reference sequence). The CDR3 DNA sequence: TGTGCCAGCAGTCCCACAGGGGCCACCGGGGAGCTGTTTTTT. Protein product: CASSPTGATGELFF.